The clone carrying this T cell receptor (beta chain) has a handful of counts. Its specificity is not known. This sample is part of a study of T cell repertoires in cytomegalovirus infection. The study's findings and limits: Clonotype analysis showed dominance of the ex vivo response by HLA-C-restricted CMV-specific TCR beta clonotypes.

Germline V lookup: CDR1 MDHEN, CDR2 SYDVKM. This CDR3 is 14 amino acids long. V was clipped by 5 bases and J by 8 bases; unmatched bases: 10. TCRdb reprocessed the reads with MiXCR, giving one entry per CDR3 protein. The sample includes approximately 500,000 distinct CDR3 sequences, about 11% seen only once; the top ten take roughly 10%. The source is a human donor in good health (CMV status not recorded). Some clones in this sample may be carry-over from other donors' samples. The genes are TRBV28 and TRBJ1-2; 8 positions match TRBD1. Sequencing was done on a sample of PBMCs. The CDR3 loop is CASSHGQGLPGYTF. CDR3 DNA sequence: TGTGCCAGCAGTCATGGACAGGGACTCCCGGGCTACACCTTC.